The present T cell receptor beta chain was sequenced within a study of T cells after yellow fever vaccination. One entry per CDR3 protein results from TCRdb running MiXCR on the 5' RACE reads. The sample gives about 31,000 distinct CDR3 sequences, roughly 10% of which show up once; less than 15% is in the top ten. The CDR3 spans 13 residues. Germline V gives CDR1 DFQATT, CDR2 SNEGSKA (reference sequence). V shed 3 bases and J 5 bases; nucleotides not matched to a gene: 4. This clonotype was detected a few times. The material sequenced was PBMCs, either bulk or a sorted T-cell subset (CD4+, CD8+, memory, or dextramer-sorted; not recorded which), taken roughly 15 days after the first yellow fever vaccination. The receptor was derived from a man aged 18-30 years who received the YFV17D yellow fever vaccine. The V gene is TRBV20-1, the J gene TRBJ1-5; 7 bases agree with TRBD1. The CDR3 here is CSASRGVDQPQHF. CDR3 DNA sequence: TGCAGTGCTAGCAGGGGGGTCGATCAGCCCCAGCATTTT.